A selection of T cell receptor beta chains follows, all from one sample in a study of T-cell memory formation after mild COVID-19. A single record per CDR3 protein comes from TCRdb applying MiXCR to the 5' RACE reads. The repertoire holds 400,000 or so distinct CDR3 sequences, with roughly 21% as singletons. Sequenced input: PBMCs or a T cell subset sorted from them (not recorded which). The source is an adult woman who had mild COVID-19 (a few samples of this study predate the infection). Cell type and time point are not known. The CDR3 runs from the conserved cysteine through the conserved F or W. D genes are given only for firm matches. Part of the rows lack a size; the others show once, few, many or a class for expanded clones.

j_call v_call d_call clone_size cdr3_aa cdr3_nt
TRBJ2-7 TRBV6-6 TRBD1 few CASSSPDRGSYEQYF TGTGCCAGCAGTTCCCCGGACAGGGGCTCCTACGAGCAGTACTTC
TRBJ2-7 TRBV11-2 TRBD1 NA CASSGQGWYEQYF TGTGCCAGCAGCGGACAGGGTTGGTACGAGCAGTACTTC
TRBJ2-7 TRBV5-1 NA NA CASSLHWTFYEQYF TGCGCCAGCAGCTTGCATTGGACATTCTACGAGCAGTACTTC
TRBJ2-5 TRBV19 NA NA CASSPGTVYQETQYF TGTGCCAGTAGTCCCGGGACGGTGTACCAAGAGACCCAGTACTTC
TRBJ2-1 TRBV24-1 NA few CATSDPGQGGYEQFF TGTGCCACCAGTGACCCCGGACAGGGAGGGTATGAGCAGTTCTTC
TRBJ2-7 TRBV13 NA few CASSAKYEQYF TGTGCCAGCAGCGCCAAGTACGAGCAGTACTTC
TRBJ1-1 TRBV7-3 NA few CASSTSTRTEAFF TGTGCCAGCAGCACATCGACCCGGACTGAAGCTTTCTTT
TRBJ2-5 TRBV9 NA NA CASSVMPSTQETQYF TGTGCCAGCAGCGTAATGCCTAGCACCCAAGAGACCCAGTACTTC
TRBJ2-7 TRBV29-1 NA few CSAKGTLGVDYEQYF TGCAGCGCCAAGGGCACTCTAGGGGTAGACTACGAGCAGTACTTC
TRBJ2-1 TRBV30 TRBD2 few CAWNPRLAGGNEQFF TGTGCCTGGAACCCTCGACTAGCGGGAGGCAATGAGCAGTTCTTC
TRBJ1-1 TRBV20-1 TRBD1 NA CSARALGQGATEAFF TGCAGTGCTAGAGCCCTGGGACAGGGTGCCACTGAAGCTTTCTTT
TRBJ2-7 TRBV21-1 NA few CASTRDVPGQGYEQYF TGTGCCAGCACCCGAGATGTACCGGGACAGGGTTACGAGCAGTACTTC
TRBJ2-1 TRBV20-1 NA few CSARDLNDSYNEQFF TGCAGTGCTAGAGATCTGAACGACTCCTACAATGAGCAGTTCTTC
TRBJ2-1 TRBV7-9 TRBD2 NA CASSALSGTSPNEQFF TGTGCCAGCAGCGCGCTCTCGGGGACTAGCCCGAATGAGCAGTTCTTC
TRBJ1-2 TRBV20-1 TRBD1 NA CSASDTGDYGYTF TGCAGTGCTAGTGATACAGGGGACTATGGCTACACCTTC
TRBJ1-2 TRBV12-3/TRBV12-4 NA NA CASSLPGGGYTF TGTGCCAGCAGTTTACCGGGAGGCGGCTACACCTTC